The 20 T cell receptor beta chains below come from one sample, sequenced in a study of regulatory T cells in long-lasting Graves disease. Arm-PCR of CDR3 regions with iRepertoire HTBI primers generated TCR beta libraries. TCRdb re-analysed the multiplex PCR reads in MiXCR, keeping a single row per CDR3 protein. The sample lists approximately 400,000 distinct CDR3 sequences, roughly 25% occurring once. Time point described: persistent/refractory GD, antithyroid drugs over 5 years with positive TRAb. PBMC RNA was the source of the TCR library. This sample comprised peripheral blood mononuclear cells (PBMCs), obtained when the disease was refractory, from a patient treated with antithyroid drugs. The source of these receptors is a woman between 40 and 50 years old with Graves disease.

In the case of this clonotype: A read error may produce the germline difference seen at one junction end. J is TRBJ1-1 and V is TRBV2; maybe TRBD1 (5 bases). The CDR3 consists of 15 residues. From germline, CDR1 is SNHLY and CDR2 FYNNEI. DNA for the CDR3: TGTGCCAGCAGTGAAGTGCTCTCCGGAGCCCCGCCTGGGGCCTTT. Translated: CASSEVLSGAPPGAF.

The table lists this clonotype with many counts. V usage is TRBV15 and J usage is TRBJ1-5; D unresolved. The CDR3 length is 14 residues. The V end lost 0 bases, the J end lost 2 bases, and 5 bases lay between the germline ends. Per the germline V gene, CDR1 is LNHNV and CDR2 is YYDKDF (reference sequence). The CDR3 sequence: CATSRDLGNQPQHF. The CDR3 DNA follows: TGTGCCACCAGCAGAGATCTGGGCAATCAGCCCCAGCATTTT.

As to this clonotype: Since a much larger clone is just one base distant, this may be a read error. This chain links TRBV6-9 with TRBJ1-4; D not certain. With 5 bases removed from V and 3 bases from J, the gap between germline ends came to 10 bases. CDR3 length: 14 amino acids. Germline CDR1 reads MNHGY; CDR2 reads SVAAGI. The CDR3 region has the DNA TGTGCCAGCAGTAAAGGCGGCCCTAATGAAAAACTGTTTTTT. As protein: CASSKGGPNEKLFF.

This clonotype was seen ten or more times. The chain uses TRBV28 and TRBJ2-7; 8 nucleotides agree with TRBD2. Germline trimming cut 7 bases from V and 3 bases from J; bases unmatched to any gene: 5. The CDR3 has 13 amino acids. Germline CDR1 MDHEN, CDR2 SYDVKM. The CDR3 DNA follows: TGTGCCAGCATAGTGAGCGGGAGCTACGAGCAGTACTTC. Encoded protein: CASIVSGSYEQYF.

There are many counts of this clonotype. The rearrangement joins TRBV28 to TRBJ2-7; D is possibly TRBD2 (6 bases). The CDR3 consists of 14 residues. CDR1 is MDHEN and CDR2 is SYDVKM in the germline V gene. V gave up 2 bases and J gave up 2 bases, with 10 bases separating them. The CDR3 is CASSLEGGAYEQYF. CDR3 sequence (DNA): TGTGCCAGCAGTTTAGAGGGAGGAGCCTACGAGCAGTACTTC.

Ten or more counts support this clonotype. The chain is built from TRBV20-1 and TRBJ1-5; a weak D match, TRBD1 (5 bases). The germline CDR1 and CDR2 sequences are DFQATT and SNEGSKA (reference sequence). V gave up 4 bases and J gave up 5 bases, with 15 bases separating them. The CDR3 consists of 14 residues. CDR3 DNA sequence: TGCAGTGCTATCCCAGGGCACGGTGATCAGCCCCAGCATTTT. Residues: CSAIPGHGDQPQHF.

This clonotype showed up just a few times. This sequence joins TRBV6-1 and TRBJ2-4, with TRBD2 matching over 15 bases. The CDR3 loop spans 21 amino acids. Germline values: CDR1 MNHNS, CDR2 SASEGT. V was pared by 6 bases and J by 2 bases, with 17 bases of the junction left unmatched. The CDR3 loop reads CASSFIHIPGLAGGPKNIQYF. Here the CDR3 DNA reads TGTGCCAGCAGCTTCATCCACATTCCGGGACTAGCGGGAGGCCCCAAAAACATTCAGTACTTC.

V usage is TRBV19 and J usage is TRBJ2-7, with 9 positions matching TRBD1. Germline CDR1 and CDR2: LNHDA and SQIVND (reference sequence). The CDR3 contains 14 residues. With V trimmed by 7 bases and J by 3 bases, 7 bases remained unmatched. The CDR3 reads CASKPGTGYYEQYF. The DNA of the CDR3 is TGTGCCAGTAAACCCGGGACAGGGTACTACGAGCAGTACTTC.

In its sample, this clonotype was seen once. This chain connects TRBV9 to TRBJ2-6, with D possibly matching TRBD2 (5 bases). Germline V CDR1 and CDR2: SGDLS, YYNGEE. CDR3 length: 16 amino acids. Trimming left V 1 base short and J 2 bases short, with 10 bases between. The CDR3 DNA reads as TGTGCCAGCAGCGTAACACCCGGGGCTGGGGCCAACGTCCTGACTTTC. This encodes CASSVTPGAGANVLTF.

This clonotype has at least ten counts. V gene TRBV12-3 or TRBV12-4 combines with J gene TRBJ1-1; D is possibly TRBD1 (5 bases). The CDR3 runs 14 residues. Trimming shortened V by 3 bases and J by 6 bases, and 14 bases separated the two germline ends. This CDR3 is CASSFGAPAAEAFF. In DNA, the CDR3 is TGTGCCAGCAGTTTTGGGGCTCCTGCGGCTGAAGCTTTCTTT.

This clonotype was picked up many times. The chain uses TRBV28 and TRBJ1-5; D gene unclear. CDR1 and CDR2 from the germline V gene are MDHEN and SYDVKM. V lost 5 bases and J 5 bases, leaving 16 bases between the germline ends. This CDR3 contains 15 residues. CDR3 DNA: TGTGCCAGCAGTCGAGGCGAACTAGCATATCAGCCCCAGCATTTT. It is translated as CASSRGELAYQPQHF.

This chain joins TRBV6-6 and TRBJ2-3, with TRBD2 matching over 8 bases. Trimming took 0 bases from V and 6 from J; bases not matched to a gene: 11. The CDR3 is 17 amino acids. Germline V gene lookup returns CDR1 MNHNY and CDR2 SVGAGI (reference sequence). CDR3 region: CASSYSPGLASSDTQYF. In DNA form, the CDR3 reads TGTGCCAGCAGTTACTCTCCAGGACTAGCTTCCTCCGATACGCAGTATTTT.

This chain joins TRBV4-2 and TRBJ2-7; 9 nucleotides match TRBD1. V lost 0 bases, J lost 5 bases, and 14 bases stayed unmatched. The germline CDR1 and CDR2 sequences are LGHNA and YNFKEQ. The CDR3 length is 18 residues. CDR3 residues: CASSQDPSRAGTGNEQYF. In DNA form, the CDR3 reads TGTGCCAGCAGCCAAGACCCGTCCCGCGCCGGGACAGGGAACGAGCAGTACTTC.

The chain recombines TRBV20-1 with TRBJ1-4; unclear D gene. V was trimmed by 0 bases and J by 2 bases, leaving 13 bases between them. The germline V gene encodes CDR1 DFQATT and CDR2 SNEGSKA (reference sequence). The CDR3 extends over 16 amino acids. CDR3 sequence (DNA): TGCAGTGCTAGAGATACCGGGCGTGCGACTAATGAAAAACTGTTTTTT. Its protein is CSARDTGRATNEKLFF.

This clonotype occurred a few times. The V gene is TRBV15, the J gene TRBJ1-2; D remains ambiguous. This CDR3 is 11 amino acids long. Germline values: CDR1 LNHNV, CDR2 YYDKDF (reference sequence). V gave up 4 bases and J gave up 9 bases, with 9 bases separating them. This CDR3 is CATSTGRSYTF. Here the CDR3 DNA reads TGTGCCACCAGCACCGGCAGGAGCTACACCTTC.

This chain links TRBV4-1 with TRBJ1-5, with 11 bases lining up with TRBD1. Looked up from germline, CDR1 is MGHRA and CDR2 is YSYEKL. This CDR3 has 16 amino acids. J gave up 1 base and V 1 base, and 0 bases lay outside the gene matches. The CDR3 is CASSQGDRGSNQPQHF. CDR3 DNA: TGCGCCAGCAGCCAAGGGGACAGGGGGAGCAATCAGCCCCAGCATTTT.

This clonotype was detected ten times or more. V gene TRBV20-1 combines with J gene TRBJ2-6; TRBD1 is a possible D gene (5 bases). CDR3 size: 12 residues. With 7 bases removed from V and 4 bases from J, the gap between germline ends came to 8 bases. CDR1 and CDR2 from the germline V gene are DFQATT and SNEGSKA (reference sequence). For the CDR3, the DNA is TGCAGTGTACAGGCCGGGGCCAACGTCCTGACTTTC. Its translation: CSVQAGANVLTF.

This chain joins TRBV7-2 and TRBJ2-5; 7 bases map to TRBD2. From germline, CDR1 is SGHTA and CDR2 FQGNSA. This CDR3 has 14 amino acids. With 5 bases clipped from V and 6 bases from J, the junction kept 9 bases outside the gene matches. CDR3 residues: CASSSAGEGKTQYF. DNA for the CDR3: TGTGCCAGCAGCAGCGCGGGAGAGGGAAAGACCCAGTACTTC.

This clonotype was counted only a few times. The chain carries TRBV29-1 and TRBJ2-5, with 8 nucleotides matching TRBD2. This CDR3 contains 13 residues. The V gene's germline CDR1 is SQVTM and CDR2 ANQGSEA. V was pared by 6 bases and J by 3 bases, with 6 bases of the junction left unmatched. CDR3 protein: CSVAGLVEETQYF. CDR3 nucleotides: TGCAGCGTGGCGGGACTAGTAGAAGAGACCCAGTACTTC.

This sequence joins TRBV5-1 and TRBJ2-2; D gene unclear. This CDR3 contains 18 residues. Per germline, CDR1 SGHRS and CDR2 YFSETQ. V was pared by 0 bases and J by 4 bases, with 19 bases between. The CDR3 DNA sequence: TGCGCCAGCAGCTTGGATCCCCTGACTGCCTGGGCCACCGGGGAGCTGTTTTTT. Amino acid sequence: CASSLDPLTAWATGELFF.